The source of this T cell receptor (beta chain) is a study of vaccination and CD4 T cells after COVID-19. The treatment was: roughly 10-day PBMC culture with coronavirus spike peptide pools or control peptides (ViraFEST assay). The germline V gene encodes CDR1 MNHNS and CDR2 SASEGT. The CDR3 is made up of 14 amino acids. With 10 bases removed from V and 5 bases from J, the gap between germline ends came to 17 bases. Turning to this clonotype: As yet, its antigen is unknown.

An Oncomine TCR Beta short-read assay was used to sequence the DNA from cultured CD4+ T cells. One entry per CDR3 protein results from TCRdb running MiXCR on the PCR reads. In the table there are about 4,400 distinct CDR3 sequences, 20% to 25% of which are singletons. The receptor's source is a human donor who had recovered from COVID-19. The chain combines TRBV6-1 with TRBJ2-2, with D maybe TRBD2 (6 bases). Sequencing was done on a sample of CD4+ T cells from blood, cultured in vitro. CDR3 nucleotides: TGTGCCACCAGACTAGGCCGGACAACCGGGGAGCTGTTTTTT. Protein sequence: CATRLGRTTGELFF.